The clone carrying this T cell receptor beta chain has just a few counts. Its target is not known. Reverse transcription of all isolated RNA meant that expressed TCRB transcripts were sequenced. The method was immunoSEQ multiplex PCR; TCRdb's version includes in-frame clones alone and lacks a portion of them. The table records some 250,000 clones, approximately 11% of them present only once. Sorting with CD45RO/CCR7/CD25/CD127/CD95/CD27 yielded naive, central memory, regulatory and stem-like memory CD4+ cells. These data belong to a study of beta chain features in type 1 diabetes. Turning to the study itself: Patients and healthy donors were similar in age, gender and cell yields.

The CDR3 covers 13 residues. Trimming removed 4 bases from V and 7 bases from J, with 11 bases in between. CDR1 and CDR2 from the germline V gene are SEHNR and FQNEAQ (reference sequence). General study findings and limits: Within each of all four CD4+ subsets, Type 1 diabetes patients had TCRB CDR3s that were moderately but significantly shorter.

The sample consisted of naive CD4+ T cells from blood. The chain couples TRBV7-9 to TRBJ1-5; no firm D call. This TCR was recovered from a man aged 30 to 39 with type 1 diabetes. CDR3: CASSSTEAQPQHF. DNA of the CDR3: TGTGCCAGCAGCTCCACGGAGGCCCAGCCCCAGCATTTT.